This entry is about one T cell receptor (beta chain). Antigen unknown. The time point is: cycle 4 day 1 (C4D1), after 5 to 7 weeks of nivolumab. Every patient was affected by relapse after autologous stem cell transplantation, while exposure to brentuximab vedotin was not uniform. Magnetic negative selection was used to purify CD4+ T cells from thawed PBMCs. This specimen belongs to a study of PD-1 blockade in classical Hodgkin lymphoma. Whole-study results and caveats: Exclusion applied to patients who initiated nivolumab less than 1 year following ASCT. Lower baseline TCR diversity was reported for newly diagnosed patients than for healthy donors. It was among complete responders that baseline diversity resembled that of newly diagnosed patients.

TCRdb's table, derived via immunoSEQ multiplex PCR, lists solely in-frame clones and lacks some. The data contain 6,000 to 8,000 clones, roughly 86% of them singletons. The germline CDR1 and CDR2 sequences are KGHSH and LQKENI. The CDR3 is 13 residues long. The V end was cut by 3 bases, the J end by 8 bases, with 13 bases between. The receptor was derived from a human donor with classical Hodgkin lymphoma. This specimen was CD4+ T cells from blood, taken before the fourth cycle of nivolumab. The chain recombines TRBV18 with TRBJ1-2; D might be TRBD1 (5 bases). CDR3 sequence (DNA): TGTGCCAGCTCACCGAGCCAGGGTTACGGCTACACCTTC. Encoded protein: CASSPSQGYGYTF. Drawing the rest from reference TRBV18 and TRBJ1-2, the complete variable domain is NAGVMQNPRHLVRRRGQEARLRCSPMKGHSHVYWYRQLPEEGLKFMVYLQKENIIDESGMPKERFSAEFPKEGPSILRIQQVVRGDSAAYFCASSPSQGYGYTFGSGTRLTVV.